A selection of T cell receptor beta chains follows, all from one sample in a study of beta chain features in type 1 diabetes. The data were produced by immunoSEQ multiplex PCR, yet TCRdb's version contains in-frame clones alone and is incomplete. There are around 250,000 clones in the sample; roughly 14% occur only once, and 0.015% to 0.02% lies in the top ten. Material for sequencing was naive CD4+ T cells from blood. The origin of the receptors is a young man with type 1 diabetes. Both conserved end residues are part of each CDR3. A D gene is named only where the DNA matches it firmly. Not every row has a clone size; where given, it reads once, few, many or a size class.

len,d_gene,abundance,j_gene,v_gene,CDR3aa,CDR3nt
14,TRBD2,few,TRBJ2-3,TRBV5-4,CATSPSGGQDTQYF,TGTGCCACCAGCCCTAGCGGAGGGCAAGATACGCAGTATTTT
14,TRBD1,few,TRBJ2-3,TRBV30,CAWSEQGAGDTQYF,TGTGCCTGGAGTGAACAGGGGGCAGGAGATACGCAGTATTTT
14,.,few,TRBJ2-5,TRBV5-4,CASSSYDKQETQYF,TGTGCCAGCAGCTCCTATGACAAACAAGAGACCCAGTACTTC
12,.,.,TRBJ1-2,TRBV5-1,CASSEQDYGYTF,TGCGCCAGCAGTGAACAGGACTATGGCTACACCTTC
13,.,.,TRBJ1-1,TRBV19,CASRWAGNSEAFF,TGTGCCAGTAGATGGGCAGGGAACTCTGAAGCTTTCTTT
12,.,.,TRBJ1-4,TRBV25-1,CASSVQNEKLFF,TGTGCCAGCAGTGTTCAGAATGAAAAACTGTTTTTT
13,.,.,TRBJ2-1,TRBV6-6,CASSASGSNEQFF,TGTGCCAGCAGTGCCTCCGGGTCCAATGAGCAGTTCTTC
17,.,.,TRBJ2-1,TRBV4-1,CASSQDPAGSSYNEQFF,TGCGCCAGCAGCCAAGATCCCGCGGGGAGCTCCTACAATGAGCAGTTCTTC
14,.,few,TRBJ1-4,TRBV6-5,CASSYIRSNEKLFF,TGTGCCAGCAGTTACATCCGCAGTAATGAAAAACTGTTTTTT
16,.,.,TRBJ2-5,TRBV30,CAWTEGLAGAQETQYF,TGTGCCTGGACTGAAGGGTTGGCGGGTGCCCAAGAGACCCAGTACTTC
15,TRBD1,.,TRBJ1-1,TRBV30,CAAYREGQGNTEAFF,TGTGCCGCGTACCGGGAGGGACAGGGGAACACTGAAGCTTTCTTT
13,.,few,TRBJ2-1,TRBV5-1,CASSLALSDEQFF,TGCGCCAGCAGCTTGGCTCTCAGCGATGAGCAGTTCTTC
15,TRBD2,.,TRBJ2-1,TRBV19,CASSVTSGRGNEQFF,TGTGCCAGTAGTGTCACTAGCGGGAGGGGGAATGAGCAGTTCTTC
15,TRBD1,few,TRBJ2-3,TRBV5-1,CASSYGTASTDTQYF,TGCGCCAGCAGCTACGGGACAGCTAGCACAGATACGCAGTATTTT
15,.,.,TRBJ2-5,TRBV5-1,CASSPGGGREETQYF,TGCGCCAGCAGCCCTGGGGGCGGCCGGGAAGAGACCCAGTACTTC
14,.,few,TRBJ2-1,TRBV15,CATSRDRPYNEQFF,TGTGCCACCAGCAGAGACAGGCCCTACAATGAGCAGTTCTTC
15,TRBD1,few,TRBJ1-2,TRBV30,CAWSVVTGTGGGYTF,TGTGCCTGGAGTGTAGTCACGGGGACAGGGGGCGGCTACACCTTC
12,.,few,TRBJ1-4,TRBV29-1,CSVLQGDEKLFF,TGCAGCGTTCTACAGGGTGATGAAAAACTGTTTTTT
13,.,.,TRBJ1-5,TRBV19,CASSMEGYQPQHF,TGTGCCAGTAGTATGGAGGGATATCAGCCCCAGCATTTT
13,.,.,TRBJ1-6,TRBV7-2,CASSLNADSPLHF,TGTGCCAGCAGCTTAAACGCGGATTCACCCCTCCACTTT
16,.,.,TRBJ1-5,TRBV4-2,CASSQDGGQLNQPQHF,TGTGCCAGCAGCCAGGACGGGGGGCAGCTCAATCAGCCCCAGCATTTT
16,.,few,TRBJ1-2,TRBV5-1,CASSLDASSQYYGYTF,TGCGCCAGCAGCTTGGATGCATCCTCACAGTACTATGGCTACACCTTC
15,TRBD1,few,TRBJ2-3,TRBV5-4,CASSTDRGVADTQYF,TGTGCCAGCAGCACCGACAGGGGGGTCGCAGATACGCAGTATTTT
17,TRBD2,few,TRBJ2-3,TRBV11-2,CASSLAFPSGRTDTQYF,TGTGCCAGCAGCTTAGCATTTCCTAGCGGGAGAACAGATACGCAGTATTTT
15,TRBD2,few,TRBJ2-7,TRBV6-1,CASGQPGLAGYEQYF,TGTGCCAGCGGCCAACCGGGACTAGCGGGCTACGAGCAGTACTTC
14,TRBD2,.,TRBJ2-3,TRBV7-9,CASTGLAGTDTQYF,TGTGCCAGCACCGGACTAGCGGGCACAGATACGCAGTATTTT
12,TRBD1,.,TRBJ2-7,TRBV11-2,CASMGQGDEQYF,TGTGCCAGCATGGGACAGGGGGACGAGCAGTACTTC
16,TRBD2,.,TRBJ2-1,TRBV11-2,CASSLPGLAEYNEQFF,TGTGCCAGCAGCTTACCCGGGCTAGCGGAATACAATGAGCAGTTCTTC
12,.,.,TRBJ1-1,TRBV11-2,CASSLRNTEAFF,TGTGCCAGCAGCTTACGGAACACTGAAGCTTTCTTT
13,.,.,TRBJ2-1,TRBV29-1,CSVVGLRLNEQFF,TGCAGCGTTGTTGGACTCCGGTTAAATGAGCAGTTCTTC
15,TRBD1,few,TRBJ2-5,TRBV6-6,CASTKDRGGWETQYF,TGTGCCAGCACCAAAGACAGGGGGGGCTGGGAGACCCAGTACTTC
15,.,.,TRBJ1-1,TRBV5-1,CASSLTVSMNTEAFF,TGCGCCAGCAGCTTGACAGTTTCTATGAACACTGAAGCTTTCTTT
12,.,few,TRBJ2-5,TRBV10-3,CAISGVEETQYF,TGTGCCATCAGTGGCGTAGAGGAGACCCAGTACTTC
16,TRBD2,few,TRBJ2-4,TRBV7-9,CASSLSSAGGKNIQYF,TGTGCCAGCAGCTTAAGTAGCGCGGGAGGTAAAAACATTCAGTACTTC
18,TRBD1,.,TRBJ1-6,TRBV15,CATSRDTGTGRPNSPLHF,TGTGCCACCAGCAGAGATACCGGGACAGGGAGACCCAATTCACCCCTCCACTTT
13,.,.,TRBJ1-1,TRBV10-3,CAIRGSPNTEAFF,TGTGCCATCAGGGGGAGTCCGAACACTGAAGCTTTCTTT
15,TRBD2,.,TRBJ2-5,TRBV30,CAWTTRLAGDTTQYF,TGTGCCTGGACGACGAGACTAGCGGGAGATACAACCCAGTACTTC
13,TRBD2,once,TRBJ2-7,TRBV10-2,CASSDSSGYEQYF,TGCGCCAGCAGTGATTCTAGCGGCTACGAGCAGTACTTC
13,.,.,TRBJ1-2,TRBV9,CASSLLGGYGYTF,TGTGCCAGCAGCCTCCTCGGGGGCTATGGCTACACCTTC